This TCR beta chain derives from a study of cytomegalovirus exposure and HLA in healthy donors. Germline assignment: CDR1 GTSNPN and CDR2 SVGIG (reference sequence). Losses at the gene ends were 7 bases for V and 4 bases for J; bases not matched to a gene: 7. The CDR3 has 13 residues. The data were produced by immunoSEQ multiplex PCR, yet TCRdb's version contains in-frame clones alone and is incomplete. The table lists tens of thousands of clones, 89% of them singletons. Points from the study as a whole: TCR clusters originating in the first cohort tended to co-occur in the 100 to 150 validation repertoires, according to a later analysis. Reports credit the classifier with highly specific, highly sensitive diagnosis of cytomegalovirus status. Researchers reported that a few CMV-associated chains were confirmed in vitro as CMV antigen-specific.

Comments on this clone: The antigen remains unidentified.

Sequenced material: PBMCs. The gene calls are TRBV30 and TRBJ1-5, with 7 bases matching TRBD1. The sequence was collected from a woman under 30 in good health and CMV-seronegative. CDR3: CAFTPQGNQPQHF. DNA for the CDR3: TGTGCCTTCACTCCACAGGGGAATCAGCCCCAGCATTTT.